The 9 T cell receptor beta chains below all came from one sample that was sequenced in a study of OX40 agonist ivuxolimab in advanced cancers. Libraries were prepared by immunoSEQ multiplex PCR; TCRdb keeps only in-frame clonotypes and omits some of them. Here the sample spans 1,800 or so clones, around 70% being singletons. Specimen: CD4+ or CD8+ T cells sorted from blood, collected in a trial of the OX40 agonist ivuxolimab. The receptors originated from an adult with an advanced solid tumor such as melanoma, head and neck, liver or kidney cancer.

The CDR3 reads CASSLRGEKLFF. CDR3 sequence (DNA): TGTGCCAGCAGCTTGAGGGGTGAAAAACTGTTTTTT. The rearrangement uses TRBV5-4 and TRBJ1-4; weak D call: TRBD1 (5 bases). The CDR3 is made up of 12 amino acids. Trimming shortened V by 1 base and J by 7 bases, and 5 bases separated the two germline ends. The germline V gene has CDR1 SGHNT and CDR2 YYREEE (reference sequence).

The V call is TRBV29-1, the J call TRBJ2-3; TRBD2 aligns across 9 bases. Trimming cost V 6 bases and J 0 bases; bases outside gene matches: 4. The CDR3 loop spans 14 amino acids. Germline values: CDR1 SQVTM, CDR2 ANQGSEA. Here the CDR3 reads CSVLGLASTDTQYF. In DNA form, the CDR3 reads TGCAGCGTACTGGGACTAGCTAGCACAGATACGCAGTATTTT.

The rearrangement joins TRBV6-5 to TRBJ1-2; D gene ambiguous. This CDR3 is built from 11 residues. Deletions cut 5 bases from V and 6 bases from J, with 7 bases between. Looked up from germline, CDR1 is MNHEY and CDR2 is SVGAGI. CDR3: CASSENHGYTF. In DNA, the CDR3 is TGTGCCAGCAGTGAGAACCATGGCTACACCTTC.

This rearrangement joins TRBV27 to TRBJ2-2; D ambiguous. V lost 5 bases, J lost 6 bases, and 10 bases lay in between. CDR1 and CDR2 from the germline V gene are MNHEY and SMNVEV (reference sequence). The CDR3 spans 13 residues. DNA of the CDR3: TGTGCCAGCAGTCCGACAAGGCCCGGGGAGCTGTTTTTT. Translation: CASSPTRPGELFF.

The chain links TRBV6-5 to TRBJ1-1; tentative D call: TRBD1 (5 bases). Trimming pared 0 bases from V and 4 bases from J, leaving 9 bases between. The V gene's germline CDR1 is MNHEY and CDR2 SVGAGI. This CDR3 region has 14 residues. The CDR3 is CASSYSGQFTEAFF. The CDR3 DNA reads TGTGCCAGCAGTTACTCGGGGCAGTTCACTGAAGCTTTCTTT.

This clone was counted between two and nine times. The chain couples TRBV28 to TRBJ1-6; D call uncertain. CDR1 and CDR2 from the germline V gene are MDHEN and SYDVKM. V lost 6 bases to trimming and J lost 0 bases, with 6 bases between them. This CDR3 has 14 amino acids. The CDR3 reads CASRVSSYNSPLHF. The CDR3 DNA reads TGTGCCAGCAGGGTCAGCTCCTATAATTCACCCCTCCACTTT.

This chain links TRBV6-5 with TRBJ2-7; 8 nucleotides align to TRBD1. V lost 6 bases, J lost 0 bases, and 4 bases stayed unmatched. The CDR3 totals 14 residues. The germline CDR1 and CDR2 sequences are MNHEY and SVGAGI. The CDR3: CASRDTGGSYEQYF. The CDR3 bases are TGTGCCAGCAGAGACACAGGGGGCTCCTACGAGCAGTACTTC.

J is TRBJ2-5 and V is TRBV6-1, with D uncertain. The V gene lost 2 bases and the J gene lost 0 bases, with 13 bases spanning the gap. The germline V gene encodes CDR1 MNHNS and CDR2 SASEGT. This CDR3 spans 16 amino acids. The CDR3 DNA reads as TGTGCCAGCAGTGAAATTGACGGGTTGTACCAAGAGACCCAGTACTTC. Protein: CASSEIDGLYQETQYF.

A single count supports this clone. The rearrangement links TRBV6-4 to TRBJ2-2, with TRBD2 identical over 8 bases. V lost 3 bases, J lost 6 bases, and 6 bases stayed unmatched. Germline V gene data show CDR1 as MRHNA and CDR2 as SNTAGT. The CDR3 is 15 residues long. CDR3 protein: CASSETAGAPGELFF. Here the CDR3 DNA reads TGTGCCAGCAGTGAAACAGCGGGGGCCCCCGGGGAGCTGTTTTTT.